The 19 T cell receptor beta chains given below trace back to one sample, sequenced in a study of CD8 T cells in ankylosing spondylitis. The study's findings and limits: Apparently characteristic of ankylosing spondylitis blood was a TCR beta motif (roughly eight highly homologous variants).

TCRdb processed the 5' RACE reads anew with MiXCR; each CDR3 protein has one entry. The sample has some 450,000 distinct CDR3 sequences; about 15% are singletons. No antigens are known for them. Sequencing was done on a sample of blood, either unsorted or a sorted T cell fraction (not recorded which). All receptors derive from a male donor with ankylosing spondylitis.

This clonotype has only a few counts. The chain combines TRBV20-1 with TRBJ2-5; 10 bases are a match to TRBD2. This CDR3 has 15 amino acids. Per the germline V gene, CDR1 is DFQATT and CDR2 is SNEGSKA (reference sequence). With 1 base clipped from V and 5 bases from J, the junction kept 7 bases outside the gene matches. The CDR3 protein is CSARVPGTSVETQYF. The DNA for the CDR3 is TGCAGTGCTAGAGTCCCCGGGACTAGCGTTGAGACCCAGTACTTC.

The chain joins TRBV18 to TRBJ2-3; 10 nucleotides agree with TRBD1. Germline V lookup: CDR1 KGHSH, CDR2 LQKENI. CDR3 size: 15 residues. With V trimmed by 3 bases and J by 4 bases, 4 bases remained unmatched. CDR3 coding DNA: TGTGCCAGCTCACCGGGGACAGGGGTAGCAGATACGCAGTATTTT. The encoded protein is CASSPGTGVADTQYF.

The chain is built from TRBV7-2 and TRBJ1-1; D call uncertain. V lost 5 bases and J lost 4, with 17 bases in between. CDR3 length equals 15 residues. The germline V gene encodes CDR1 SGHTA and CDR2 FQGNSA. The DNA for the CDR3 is TGTGCCAGCAGCCCCCCTGGGGTCCGGGGCACTGAAGCTTTCTTT. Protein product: CASSPPGVRGTEAFF.

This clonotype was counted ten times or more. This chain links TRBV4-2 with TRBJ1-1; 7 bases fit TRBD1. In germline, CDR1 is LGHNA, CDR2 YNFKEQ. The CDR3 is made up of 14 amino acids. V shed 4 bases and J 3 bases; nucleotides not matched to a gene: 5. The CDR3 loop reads CASSPQGRDTEAFF. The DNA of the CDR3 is TGTGCCAGCAGCCCACAGGGGCGGGACACTGAAGCTTTCTTT.

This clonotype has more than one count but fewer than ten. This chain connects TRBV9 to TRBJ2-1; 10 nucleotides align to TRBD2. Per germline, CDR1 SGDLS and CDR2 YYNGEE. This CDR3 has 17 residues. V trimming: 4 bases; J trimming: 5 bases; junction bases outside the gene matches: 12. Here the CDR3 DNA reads TGTGCCAGCAGCTACCCTTCAGCGGGGGGGCCGGACAATGAGCAGTTCTTC. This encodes CASSYPSAGGPDNEQFF.

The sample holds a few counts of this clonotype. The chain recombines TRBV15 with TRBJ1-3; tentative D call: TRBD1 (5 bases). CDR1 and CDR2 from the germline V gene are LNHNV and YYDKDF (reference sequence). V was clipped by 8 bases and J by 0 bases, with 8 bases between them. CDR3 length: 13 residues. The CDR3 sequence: CATGASSGNTIYF. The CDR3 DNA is TGTGCCACCGGGGCGAGCTCTGGAAACACCATATATTTT. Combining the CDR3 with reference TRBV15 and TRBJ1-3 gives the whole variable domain DAMVIQNPRYQVTQFGKPVTLSCSQTLNHNVMYWYQQKSSQAPKLLFHYYDKDFNNEADTPDNFQSRRPNTSFCFLDIRSPGLGDTAMYLCATGASSGNTIYFGEGSWLTVV.

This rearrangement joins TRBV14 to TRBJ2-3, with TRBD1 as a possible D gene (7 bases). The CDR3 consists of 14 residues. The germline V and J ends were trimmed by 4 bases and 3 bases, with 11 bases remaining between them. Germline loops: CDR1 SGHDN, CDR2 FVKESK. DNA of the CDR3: TGTGCCAGCAGCCGCAGGGGGGTGACAGATACGCAGTATTTT. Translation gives CASSRRGVTDTQYF.

This chain's CDR3 is CASSFTGRNGYTF. The CDR3 region has the DNA TGTGCCAGCAGTTTCACAGGGCGGAATGGCTACACCTTC. The chain recombines TRBV12-3 or TRBV12-4 with TRBJ1-2, with D possibly TRBD1 on 6 matching bases. This CDR3 is built from 13 residues. Trimming left V 3 bases short and J 6 bases short, with 11 bases between.

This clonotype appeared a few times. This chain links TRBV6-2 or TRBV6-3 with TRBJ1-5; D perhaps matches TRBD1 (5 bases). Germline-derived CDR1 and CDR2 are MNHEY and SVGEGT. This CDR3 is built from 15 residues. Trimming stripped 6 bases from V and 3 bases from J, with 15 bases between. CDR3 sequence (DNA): TGTGCCAGCAGCCCTCCCGGGACGATCAATCAGCCCCAGCATTTT. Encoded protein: CASSPPGTINQPQHF.

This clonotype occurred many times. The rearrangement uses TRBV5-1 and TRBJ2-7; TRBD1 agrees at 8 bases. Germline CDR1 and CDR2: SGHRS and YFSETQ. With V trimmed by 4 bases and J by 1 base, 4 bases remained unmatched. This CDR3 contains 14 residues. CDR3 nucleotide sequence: TGCGCCAGCAGCCCGGGACAGGAGTCCTACGAGCAGTACTTC. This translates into CASSPGQESYEQYF.

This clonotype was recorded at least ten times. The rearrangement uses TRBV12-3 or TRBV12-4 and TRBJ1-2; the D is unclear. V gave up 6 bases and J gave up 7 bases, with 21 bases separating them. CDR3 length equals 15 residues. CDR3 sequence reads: CASSREGSPSRGYTF. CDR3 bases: TGTGCCAGCAGCAGAGAAGGCAGCCCATCGCGTGGCTACACCTTC.

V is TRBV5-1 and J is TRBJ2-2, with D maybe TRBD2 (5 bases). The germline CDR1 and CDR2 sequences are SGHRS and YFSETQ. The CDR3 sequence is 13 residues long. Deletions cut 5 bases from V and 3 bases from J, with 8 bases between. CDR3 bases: TGCGCCAGCAGAAAAGCGGACACCGGGGAGCTGTTTTTT. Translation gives CASRKADTGELFF.

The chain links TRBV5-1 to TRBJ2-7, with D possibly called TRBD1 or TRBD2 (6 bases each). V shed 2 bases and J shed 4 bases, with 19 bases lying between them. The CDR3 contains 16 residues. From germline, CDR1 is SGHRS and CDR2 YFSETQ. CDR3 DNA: TGCGCCAGCAGCTTTCAGGCGGGACAAGCTAAGTACGAGCAGTACTTC. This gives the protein CASSFQAGQAKYEQYF.

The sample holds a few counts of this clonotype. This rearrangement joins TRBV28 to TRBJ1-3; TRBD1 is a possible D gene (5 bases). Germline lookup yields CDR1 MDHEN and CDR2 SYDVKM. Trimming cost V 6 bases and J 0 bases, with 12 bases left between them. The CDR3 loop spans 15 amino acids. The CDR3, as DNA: TGTGCCAGCAGATCCGGGGGTTCCTCTGGAAACACCATATATTTT. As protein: CASRSGGSSGNTIYF.

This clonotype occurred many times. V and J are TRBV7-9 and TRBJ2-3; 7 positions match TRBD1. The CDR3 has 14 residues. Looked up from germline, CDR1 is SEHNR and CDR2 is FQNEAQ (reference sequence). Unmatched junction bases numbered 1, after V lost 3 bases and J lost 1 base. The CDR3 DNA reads TGTGCCAGCAGCTTTGACAGGGGCACAGATACGCAGTATTTT. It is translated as CASSFDRGTDTQYF.

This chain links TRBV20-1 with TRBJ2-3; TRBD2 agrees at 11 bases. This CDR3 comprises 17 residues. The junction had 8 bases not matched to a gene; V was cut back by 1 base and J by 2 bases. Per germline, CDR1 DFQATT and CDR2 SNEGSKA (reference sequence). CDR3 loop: CSARGLAGTALTDTQYF. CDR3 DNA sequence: TGCAGTGCTAGAGGACTAGCGGGGACGGCCCTCACAGATACGCAGTATTTT.

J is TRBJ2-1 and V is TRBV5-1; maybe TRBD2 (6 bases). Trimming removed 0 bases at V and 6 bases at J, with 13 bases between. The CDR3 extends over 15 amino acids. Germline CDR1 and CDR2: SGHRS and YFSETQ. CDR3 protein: CASSLEVTSANEQFF. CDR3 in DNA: TGCGCCAGCAGCTTGGAAGTGACTAGTGCCAATGAGCAGTTCTTC.

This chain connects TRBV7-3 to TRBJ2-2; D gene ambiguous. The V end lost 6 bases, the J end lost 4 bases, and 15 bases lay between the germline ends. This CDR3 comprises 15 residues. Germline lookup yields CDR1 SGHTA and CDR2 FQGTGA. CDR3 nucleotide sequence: TGTGCCAGCAGATTCGCCGGGCCCGTCACCGGGGAGCTGTTTTTT. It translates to CASRFAGPVTGELFF.

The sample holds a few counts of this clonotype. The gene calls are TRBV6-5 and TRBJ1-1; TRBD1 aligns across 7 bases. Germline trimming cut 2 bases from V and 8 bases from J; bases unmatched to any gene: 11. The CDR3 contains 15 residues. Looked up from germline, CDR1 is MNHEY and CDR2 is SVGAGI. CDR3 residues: CASSYLPGQKVEAFF. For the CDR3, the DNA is TGTGCCAGCAGTTACCTCCCGGGACAGAAGGTCGAAGCTTTCTTT.